The 29 T cell receptor beta chains presented below share a single source sample, sequenced in a study of T cell responses to AZD1222 COVID-19 vaccine. Libraries were prepared by immunoSEQ multiplex PCR; TCRdb keeps only in-frame clonotypes and omits some of them. This sample has about 180,000 clones; around nine tenths occur once, and the top ten carry more than 0.4%. This material consisted of peripheral blood, taken on day 0 of AZD1222 vaccination. The source of these receptors is an adult in good health.

This clone was detected only a few times. The chain recombines TRBV15 with TRBJ1-5; D uncertain. This CDR3 spans 13 amino acids. In germline, CDR1 is LNHNV, CDR2 YYDKDF (reference sequence). V shed 5 bases and J shed 6 bases, with 11 bases lying between them. CDR3 loop: CATSLESGQPQHF. CDR3 in DNA: TGTGCCACCAGCCTCGAGTCAGGTCAGCCCCAGCATTTT.

The chain is built from TRBV7-3 and TRBJ2-5; D gene unclear. The CDR3 is 14 residues long. V was cut by 1 base and J by 2 bases, with 8 bases left in between. Germline lookup yields CDR1 SGHTA and CDR2 FQGTGA. CDR3 sequence (DNA): TGTGCCAGCAGCTTAATGACGGCACAAGAGACCCAGTACTTC. It encodes CASSLMTAQETQYF.

V is TRBV15 and J is TRBJ2-6; no clear D gene. This CDR3 has 17 amino acids. The V and J ends lost 0 bases and 0 bases respectively, with 9 bases between them. Germline V gene data show CDR1 as LNHNV and CDR2 as YYDKDF (reference sequence). The CDR3 sequence is CATSREGGDSGANVLTF. DNA of the CDR3: TGTGCCACCAGCAGAGAGGGCGGAGACTCTGGGGCCAACGTCCTGACTTTC.

This clone has a single count. V is TRBV27 and J is TRBJ1-1, with TRBD1 matching over 7 bases. The CDR3 loop spans 15 amino acids. V lost 3 bases and J lost 0; bases outside the gene matches: 4. The germline CDR1 and CDR2 sequences are MNHEY and SMNVEV (reference sequence). DNA for the CDR3: TGTGCCAGCAGTTTGTGGGGACAGATGAACACTGAAGCTTTCTTT. Translated, it gives CASSLWGQMNTEAFF.

The rearrangement links TRBV27 to TRBJ2-7, with TRBD2 identical over 14 bases. This CDR3 has 17 amino acids. V dropped 3 bases and J dropped 5; count of bases not matched to a gene: 9. Germline lookup yields CDR1 MNHEY and CDR2 SMNVEV (reference sequence). For the CDR3, the DNA is TGTGCCAGCAGTTTCCAACCGGGACTAGCGGGAGTAAACGAGCAGTACTTC. Amino acids: CASSFQPGLAGVNEQYF.

J is TRBJ1-6 and V is TRBV11-3; D is uncertain. V dropped 2 bases and J dropped 0 bases, with 8 bases sitting between them. Looked up from germline, CDR1 is SGHNT and CDR2 is YENEEA. This CDR3 region has 16 residues. The CDR3 sequence: CASSLMRRSYNSPLHF. The CDR3 nucleotides read TGTGCCAGCAGCTTAATGAGGCGCTCCTATAATTCACCCCTCCACTTT.

This chain joins TRBV30 and TRBJ2-7; unclear D gene. CDR1 is GTSNPN, CDR2 SVGIG, per germline (reference sequence). Trimming pared 5 bases from V and 0 bases from J, leaving 14 bases between. The CDR3 is made up of 14 amino acids. The CDR3 protein is CAWDLGAPSYEQYF. The CDR3 coding sequence is TGTGCCTGGGACCTAGGAGCGCCCTCCTACGAGCAGTACTTC. The full variable domain, with the rest looked up from reference TRBV30 and TRBJ2-7, is SQTIHQWPATLVQPVGSPLSLECTVEGTSNPNLYWYRQAAGRGLQLLFYSVGIGQISSEVPQNLSASRPQDRQFILSSKKLLLSDSGFYLCAWDLGAPSYEQYFGPGTRLTVT.

The chain is built from TRBV7-3 and TRBJ2-1; the match to TRBD2 covers 9 bases. The CDR3 consists of 16 residues. The trim removed 5 bases at V and 1 base at J, leaving 6 bases unmatched. The germline V gene has CDR1 SGHTA and CDR2 FQGTGA. The CDR3 region is CASSPVAGDSYNEQFF. The CDR3 DNA follows: TGTGCCAGCAGCCCTGTAGCGGGAGATTCCTACAATGAGCAGTTCTTC.

This clone is a singleton in its sample. The chain couples TRBV7-9 to TRBJ2-3, with D possibly TRBD1 on 5 matching bases. In germline, CDR1 is SEHNR, CDR2 FQNEAQ (reference sequence). This CDR3 has 17 residues. V was clipped by 5 bases and J by 1 base, with 19 bases between them. The CDR3 region is CASSPRDSLEGTDTQYF. For the CDR3, the DNA is TGTGCCAGCAGCCCTCGCGACAGTCTCGAAGGCACAGATACGCAGTATTTT.

The V call is TRBV28, the J call TRBJ1-1; tentative D call: TRBD1 (5 bases). This CDR3 has 13 amino acids. V lost 11 bases to trimming and J lost 5 bases, with 18 bases between them. CDR1 and CDR2 from the germline V gene are MDHEN and SYDVKM. The CDR3 loop is CAGAKGGATEAFF. In nucleotides, the CDR3 is TGTGCCGGAGCTAAGGGTGGGGCAACTGAAGCTTTCTTT.

V gene TRBV7-8 combines with J gene TRBJ2-1; D is unresolved. The V and J ends lost 0 bases and 8 bases respectively, with 8 bases between them. In germline, CDR1 is SGHVS, CDR2 FQNEAQ. The CDR3 has 13 amino acids. The CDR3 here is CASSLARAHEQFF. The CDR3 coding sequence is TGTGCCAGCAGCTTAGCGAGAGCGCATGAGCAGTTCTTC.

About this clone itself: The junction shows a germline mismatch at one end, possibly a read error. This chain uses TRBV7-8 with TRBJ1-2; 9 nucleotides agree with TRBD1. The CDR3 is 17 amino acids. Germline assignment: CDR1 SGHVS and CDR2 FQNEAQ. CDR3 protein: CASSLKTRDRANFGYTF. The CDR3 region has the DNA TGTGCCAGCAGCTTAAAAACCCGGGACAGGGCCAACTTTGGCTACACCTTC.

Of note for this clone: Other DNA sequences within the sample encode an identical CDR3. The V call is TRBV7-2, the J call TRBJ2-7; 8 nucleotides match TRBD2. V gave up 4 bases and J gave up 3 bases; unmatched junction bases: 5. The CDR3 extends over 14 amino acids. Germline lookup yields CDR1 SGHTA and CDR2 FQGNSA. Written as DNA, the CDR3 is TGTGCCAGCAGCTCGAGTAGCGGGGTCTACGAGCAGTACTTC. It encodes CASSSSSGVYEQYF.

The DNA of the CDR3 is TGTGCCAGCAGCTTATCGGGGGGAGGTGAAAAACTGTTTTTT. Its protein product is CASSLSGGGEKLFF. The V call is TRBV7-2, the J call TRBJ1-4; tentatively, D is TRBD1 (5 bases). The V end was cut by 2 bases, the J end by 7 bases, with 11 bases between. The CDR3 runs to 14 residues. Germline V gene lookup returns CDR1 SGHTA and CDR2 FQGNSA.

This chain links TRBV6-5 with TRBJ1-1; D not resolved. Trimming pared 6 bases from V and 4 bases from J, leaving 9 bases between. CDR1 MNHEY and CDR2 SVGAGI come from the germline V gene. CDR3 size: 12 residues. DNA for the CDR3: TGTGCCAGCAGAGGAGGTCCCACTGAAGCTTTCTTT. Its protein product is CASRGGPTEAFF.

In its sample, this clone was seen a few times. The chain is built from TRBV14 and TRBJ1-1; D ambiguous. V was cut by 0 bases and J by 4 bases, with 6 bases left in between. This CDR3 spans 13 amino acids. Germline values: CDR1 SGHDN, CDR2 FVKESK. The CDR3 sequence: CASSQERSTEAFF. As DNA, the CDR3 is TGTGCCAGCAGCCAAGAGAGGAGCACTGAAGCTTTCTTT.

V and J are TRBV9 and TRBJ2-5; 9 bases match TRBD1. The CDR3 has 16 amino acids. Germline trimming cut 3 bases from V and 5 bases from J; bases unmatched to any gene: 11. Germline CDR1 is SGDLS and CDR2 is YYNGEE. CDR3 bases: TGTGCCAGCAGCGCATCCGGGACAGGGTATGGGGAGACCCAGTACTTC. It translates to CASSASGTGYGETQYF.

V is TRBV25-1 and J is TRBJ2-1; D is ambiguous. Germline V gene sequence: CDR1 MGHDK, CDR2 SYGVNS. This CDR3 spans 14 amino acids. Trimming cost V 5 bases and J 0 bases, with 8 bases left between them. The CDR3 reads CASSSKSSYNEQFF. DNA for the CDR3: TGTGCCAGCAGTAGTAAGAGCTCCTACAATGAGCAGTTCTTC.

V usage is TRBV28 and J usage is TRBJ2-2; 9 nucleotides align to TRBD1. Germline V lookup: CDR1 MDHEN, CDR2 SYDVKM. The CDR3 covers 13 residues. The J segment lost 5 bases and the V segment lost 10 bases, leaving 5 bases of the junction unmatched. CDR3 nucleotides: TGTGCCATACAGGGGGCGGGGACCGGGGAGCTGTTTTTT. It translates to CAIQGAGTGELFF.

The chain combines TRBV27 with TRBJ2-1; the D is unclear. The length of the CDR3 is 12 residues. The V and J ends lost 3 bases and 10 bases respectively, with 10 bases between them. Germline CDR1 and CDR2: MNHEY and SMNVEV (reference sequence). The CDR3 region is CASSFGSREQFF. The CDR3 bases are TGTGCCAGCAGTTTCGGGTCACGGGAGCAGTTCTTC.

The chain links TRBV7-3 to TRBJ2-3; tentative D call: TRBD1 (6 bases). Trimming removed 7 bases from V and 0 bases from J, with 11 bases in between. CDR1 SGHTA and CDR2 FQGTGA come from the germline V gene. The CDR3 covers 14 residues. The CDR3 DNA reads as TGTGCCAGCAAGGACAGTCCTAGCACAGATACGCAGTATTTT. Translated, it gives CASKDSPSTDTQYF.

The chain joins TRBV30 to TRBJ1-1, with D hard to call. Germline V gives CDR1 GTSNPN, CDR2 SVGIG (reference sequence). CDR3 length: 14 amino acids. V lost 1 base and J lost 7, with 16 bases in between. The CDR3 sequence is CAWSAFQVGSEAFF. The CDR3 bases are TGTGCCTGGAGTGCTTTTCAGGTCGGGAGTGAAGCTTTCTTT.

The chain couples TRBV7-2 to TRBJ2-7, with D uncertain. CDR1 SGHTA and CDR2 FQGNSA come from the germline V gene. Trimming removed 5 bases from V and 3 bases from J, with 20 bases in between. The CDR3 covers 16 residues. The CDR3 region is CASSPTTVMALYEQYF. The CDR3 DNA follows: TGTGCCAGCAGCCCGACCACCGTCATGGCCCTCTACGAGCAGTACTTC.

V gene TRBV11-2 combines with J gene TRBJ2-3, with D hard to call. Germline CDR1 SGHAT, CDR2 FQNNGV. The CDR3 runs 14 residues. With 4 bases removed from V and 0 bases from J, the gap between germline ends came to 8 bases. The DNA for the CDR3 is TGTGCCAGCAGCTCTGGCCATAGCACAGATACGCAGTATTTT. Protein: CASSSGHSTDTQYF. Full variable domain (outside the CDR3, taken from reference TRBV11-2 and TRBJ2-3): EAGVAQSPRYKIIEKRQSVAFWCNPISGHATLYWYQQILGQGPKLLIQFQNNGVVDDSQLPKDRFSAERLKGVDSTLKIQPAKLEDSAVYLCASSSGHSTDTQYFGPGTRLTVL.

The CDR3 bases are TGTGCCATCAGTGAGTCCAGGGATCTGGCCCAGTACTTC. This sequence encodes CAISESRDLAQYF. The gene calls are TRBV10-3 and TRBJ2-5, with D perhaps matching TRBD1 (5 bases). Trimming stripped 0 bases from V and 9 bases from J, with 11 bases between. The CDR3 is 13 amino acids. Germline CDR1 reads ENHRY; CDR2 reads SYGVKD.

The rearrangement uses TRBV29-1 and TRBJ2-5, with TRBD2 identical over 7 bases. After removal of 0 bases from V and 5 bases from J, the junction contained 6 bases not matched to a gene. Germline loops: CDR1 SQVTM, CDR2 ANQGSEA. The CDR3 contains 14 residues. The CDR3 bases are TGCAGCGTTGAAGATCCTGGGGGAGGGGAGACCCAGTACTTC. This codes for CSVEDPGGGETQYF.

V gene TRBV6-5 combines with J gene TRBJ1-4; D is unclear. From germline, CDR1 is MNHEY and CDR2 SVGAGI. The V gene lost 8 bases and the J gene lost 7 bases, with 11 bases spanning the gap. The CDR3 sequence is 12 residues long. The DNA for the CDR3 is TGTGCCAGCTTAATCCGGGGTGAAAAACTGTTTTTT. The encoded protein is CASLIRGEKLFF.

This clone was detected only once. This rearrangement joins TRBV6-1 to TRBJ1-4; D gene ambiguous. V gave up 1 base and J gave up 2 bases, with 8 bases separating them. Germline V lookup: CDR1 MNHNS, CDR2 SASEGT. This CDR3 region has 15 residues. Here the CDR3 DNA reads TGTGCCAGCAGTGAAGACCTTGGGACTAATGAAAAACTGTTTTTT. This codes for CASSEDLGTNEKLFF.

The chain is built from TRBV7-3 and TRBJ1-1; 7 bases are a match to TRBD1. Germline loops: CDR1 SGHTA, CDR2 FQGTGA. Losses at the gene ends were 3 bases for V and 1 base for J; bases not matched to a gene: 2. This CDR3 is built from 14 residues. CDR3 sequence (DNA): TGTGCCAGCAGCTTGCAGGGGGAGAACACTGAAGCTTTCTTT. This sequence encodes CASSLQGENTEAFF.